This TCR beta chain was identified during a study of cytomegalovirus exposure and HLA in healthy donors. This CDR3 comprises 16 residues. Germline values: CDR1 SGHAT, CDR2 FQNNGV. Trimming shortened V by 4 bases and J by 4 bases, and 19 bases separated the two germline ends. It was with 60 Vbeta and 13 Jbeta primers that the PCR ran. The data were produced by immunoSEQ multiplex PCR, yet TCRdb's version contains in-frame clones alone and is incomplete. The sample contains about 170,000 clones, less than 80% of which appear only once. Points from the study as a whole: The study listed about 150 cytomegalovirus-associated TCR beta chains. Apparent HLA restriction characterized most CMV-associated TCR beta chains in a later analysis.

With respect to this clone: Antigen: not known.

The sequenced sample was PBMCs. The chain couples TRBV11-2 to TRBJ1-2; D not certain. This receptor was obtained from a middle-aged man in good health and CMV-seronegative. The CDR3 DNA is TGTGCCAGCAGCTCCCGTTTAGATCCTCTTAGCTATGGCTACACCTTC. Protein product: CASSSRLDPLSYGYTF.